One sample yielded the 2 T cell receptor beta chains listed below, sequenced in a study of vaccination effects on CD4 cells after COVID-19. CD4+ T cells specific for antigen were expanded with viral peptide pools by the ViraFEST assay before sequencing. Following culture for 9 to 11 days, CD4+ T cells were isolated. Vaccinated participants had no history of SARS-CoV-2 infection and tested negative for nucleocapsid antibodies. The method was immunoSEQ multiplex PCR; TCRdb's version includes in-frame clones alone and lacks a portion of them. The sample has around 63,000 clones; about 71% are singletons. What these receptors recognize is not known. Specimen: CD4+ T cells from PBMCs cultured with HCoV-OC43 spike peptides, collected before COVID-19 vaccination. Specified subset: HCoV-OC43 spike overlapping peptide pool stimulation. These receptors all stem from a human donor who received a COVID-19 vaccine.

The table lists this clone with a few counts. The chain combines TRBV7-3 with TRBJ1-1; 9 nucleotides agree with TRBD1. Germline trimming cut 5 bases from V and 1 base from J; bases unmatched to any gene: 5. The CDR3 has 15 amino acids. The germline CDR1 and CDR2 sequences are SGHTA and FQGTGA. CDR3 bases: TGTGCCAGCAGCCTCCAGACAGGGGGGAACACTGAAGCTTTCTTT. It specifies CASSLQTGGNTEAFF.

CDR3 nucleotides: TGTGCCAGCAGCACCCGCGGGGCCAACTCTGGAAACACCATATATTTT. As protein: CASSTRGANSGNTIYF. The chain links TRBV9 to TRBJ1-3; maybe TRBD1 (5 bases). V was cut by 4 bases and J by 0 bases, with 14 bases left in between. There are 16 residues in the CDR3. Germline V CDR1 and CDR2: SGDLS, YYNGEE. The complete variable domain, with remaining parts taken from reference TRBV9 and TRBJ1-3, reads DSGVTQTPKHLITATGQRVTLRCSPRSGDLSVYWYQQSLDQGLQFLIQYYNGEERAKGNILERFSAQQFPDLHSELNLSSLELGDSALYFCASSTRGANSGNTIYFGEGSWLTVV.